This TCR beta chain was sequenced during a study of OX40 agonist ivuxolimab in advanced cancers. Study at large: The patients got ivuxolimab, which is an agonistic anti-OX40 (CD134) antibody.

Sequencing was performed with immunoSEQ multiplex PCR; in TCRdb, only in-frame clones are kept and a portion is missing. The sample holds roughly 130,000 clones; about 94% are singletons and the top ten take over 0.15%. General study points: The antigen specificity of the peripheral T cells (those that were expanded) was not determined.

In the case of this clone: What it binds is not known.

Trimming took 6 bases from V and 0 from J; bases not matched to a gene: 3. The CDR3 runs 14 residues. CDR1 SGHTA and CDR2 FQGTGA come from the germline V gene. Blood got drawn at baseline, again on cycle 4 day 1, and then on cycle 7 day 1. The specimen comprised CD4+ or CD8+ T cells sorted from blood, sampled in a trial of the OX40 agonist ivuxolimab. The gene calls are TRBV7-3 and TRBJ2-3; 7 bases line up with TRBD2. The sequence was obtained from an adult with an advanced solid tumor such as melanoma, head and neck, liver or kidney cancer. The CDR3 nucleotides read TGTGCCAGCAGGCGGCGGGGGAGCACAGATACGCAGTATTTT. Residues: CASRRRGSTDTQYF.